This T cell receptor (beta chain) was profiled in a study of blood T cell repertoires in COVID-19. Study summary: The United States, Italy and Spain provided the acute and convalescent COVID-19 samples. T cells, B-cell-depleted T cells, or PBMCs supplied cDNA or gDNA.

Original processing notes: Amplification of reference gene primers provided the estimated nucleated cell counts. TCRdb's copy holds only in-frame clones and misses some; the assay was immunoSEQ multiplex PCR. The DNA was the basis for D and trimming; V, J and clone size are from that table. The sample records roughly 250,000 clones, 65% to 85% being singletons. Germline CDR1 MNHEY, CDR2 SMNVEV (reference sequence). This CDR3 has 15 residues. The ends were cut back, 4 bases at V and 0 bases at J, with 10 bases in the middle. The TCR sequence derives from a woman aged 35 to 49 with active or convalescent COVID-19. The sample comprised peripheral blood. V usage is TRBV27 and J usage is TRBJ1-3; D gene uncertain. CDR3 bases: TGTGCCAGCAGTTGGAGGCCGTCCTCTGGAAACACCATATATTTT. Translating gives CASSWRPSSGNTIYF.